These 20 T cell receptor beta chains came from one sample sequenced in a study of T cell clusters in autoimmune cytopenias. TRB was amplified by touch-down multiplex PCR, primer pools A and B combined. Using the multiplex PCR reads, TCRdb records one entry per CDR3 protein without DNA. Its table records around 3,200 distinct CDR3 sequences. TRB amplification used roughly 250 ng of peripheral blood genomic DNA. The sample comprised peripheral blood. The receptors originated from a human donor with an autoimmune cytopenia or autoimmune hepatitis (not recorded which).

This clonotype shows up as medium-sized (0.01 to 0.1%) by frequency. The chain couples TRBV30 to TRBJ1-1. Germline values: CDR1 GTSNPN, CDR2 SVGIG (reference sequence). The CDR3 is 11 residues long. The CDR3 spells CAWSRLTEAFF.

The chain employs TRBV10-3 and TRBJ2-7; without DNA, the TCRdb call of TRBD1 cannot be checked. The CDR3 extends over 13 amino acids. Germline-derived CDR1 and CDR2 are ENHRY and SYGVKD. CDR3 residues: CAISRTQDYEQYF.

In terms of frequency, this clonotype is medium-sized. The chain uses TRBV19 and TRBJ2-1. CDR1 is LNHDA, CDR2 SQIVND, per germline (reference sequence). CDR3 length equals 13 residues. CDR3 sequence: CASSLNILNEQFF.

By frequency, this clonotype is medium-sized. The chain combines TRBV29-1 with TRBJ1-1. This CDR3 has 12 residues. Germline assignment: CDR1 SQVTM and CDR2 ANQGSEA. The CDR3 protein is CSVELRRAEAFF.

This clonotype counts as medium-sized by frequency. The chain has TRBV30 and TRBJ1-5. This CDR3 region has 15 residues. Germline V gives CDR1 GTSNPN, CDR2 SVGIG (reference sequence). This CDR3 is CAWSVMGSSNQPQHF.

According to its frequency, this clonotype is medium-sized. This rearrangement joins TRBV6-5 to TRBJ2-1. Germline V gene lookup returns CDR1 MNHEY and CDR2 SVGAGI. This CDR3 region has 14 residues. The CDR3: CACHGGAFDNEQFF.

The CDR3 loop is CASSSPRRSENTEAFF. The chain employs TRBV19 and TRBJ1-1. The CDR3 consists of 16 residues. Germline CDR1 reads LNHDA; CDR2 reads SQIVND (reference sequence).

This clonotype is deemed medium-sized by its frequency. The V and J genes are TRBV19 and TRBJ1-5. This CDR3 region has 12 residues. The germline gives CDR1 LNHDA, CDR2 SQIVND (reference sequence). This CDR3 is CASSGMDQPQHF.

Judged by frequency, this clonotype is medium-sized (0.01 to 0.1%). This chain links TRBV30 with TRBJ1-6. Germline-derived CDR1 and CDR2 are GTSNPN and SVGIG (reference sequence). The CDR3 sequence is 15 residues long. This chain's CDR3 is CAWGRVDLLDSPLHF.

This chain links TRBV13 with TRBJ2-1; TCRdb's assignment of TRBD1 cannot be checked, as there is no DNA. The CDR3 covers 15 residues. Looked up from germline, CDR1 is PRHDT and CDR2 is FYEKMQ (reference sequence). The CDR3 spells CASSFRTPGGDEQFF. The whole variable domain, filled in from reference TRBV13 and TRBJ2-1, reads AAGVIQSPRHLIKEKRETATLKCYPIPRHDTVYWYQQGPGQDPQFLISFYEKMQSDKGSIPDRFSAQQFSDYHSELNMSSLELGDSALYFCASSFRTPGGDEQFFGPGTRLTVL.

This chain links TRBV7-6 with TRBJ2-1. CDR3 length: 14 residues. Germline loops: CDR1 SGHVS, CDR2 FNYEAQ. CDR3 loop: CASSSVRSYNEQFF.

Frequency places this clonotype as medium-sized. J is TRBJ2-7 and V is TRBV10-3; TCRdb selects TRBD1, and the lack of DNA leaves this call unchecked. This CDR3 is built from 14 residues. CDR1 is ENHRY and CDR2 is SYGVKD in the germline V gene. The CDR3 region is CAISNPRTAYEQYF.

V is TRBV5-6 and J is TRBJ2-5; without DNA, the TCRdb call of TRBD2 cannot be checked. The CDR3 extends over 16 amino acids. In germline, CDR1 is SGHDT, CDR2 YYEEEE. CDR3: CASSPLAGGRGETQYF.

The V gene is TRBV19, the J gene TRBJ2-3. The CDR3 sequence is 15 residues long. Per germline, CDR1 LNHDA and CDR2 SQIVND (reference sequence). CDR3 residues: CASSMAPQTPDTQYF.

The genes are TRBV6-5 and TRBJ1-1; TCRdb's assignment of TRBD1 cannot be checked, as there is no DNA. Germline V gene data show CDR1 as MNHEY and CDR2 as SVGAGI. This CDR3 region has 14 residues. CDR3 protein: CASSEWTGETEAFF.

J is TRBJ1-5 and V is TRBV5-6. CDR3 length: 14 residues. In germline, CDR1 is SGHDT, CDR2 YYEEEE. The CDR3 reads CASSFGSSNQPQHF.

This clonotype shows up as medium-sized by frequency. The CDR3 loop is CASSKTGVGTEAFF. The J gene is TRBJ1-1, the V gene TRBV11-3; TCRdb calls TRBD1, which cannot be checked without DNA. CDR1 SGHNT and CDR2 YENEEA come from the germline V gene. The CDR3 runs to 14 residues.

V is TRBV6-2 or TRBV6-3 and J is TRBJ2-1; absent DNA, TCRdb's TRBD1 call cannot be checked. This CDR3 is built from 15 residues. The V gene's germline CDR1 is MNHEY and CDR2 SVGEGT. The CDR3 sequence: CASSDDVRGGDEQFF.

The chain uses TRBV27 and TRBJ2-1; TCRdb selects TRBD1, and the lack of DNA leaves this call unchecked. CDR3 length equals 15 residues. Germline V CDR1 and CDR2: MNHEY, SMNVEV (reference sequence). The CDR3 spells CASSPHPVRVHEQFF.

This clonotype shows up as medium-sized by frequency. The chain joins TRBV6-1 to TRBJ2-1. Germline CDR1 and CDR2: MNHNS and SASEGT. This CDR3 contains 12 residues. The CDR3 protein is CASTASYNEQFF.